This T cell receptor (beta chain) is drawn from a study of beta chain features in type 1 diabetes. Background on the study: Sorted cells from all samples, numbering over 85,000,000, were examined. Regarding the study as a whole: Among patients, naive, central memory and Treg TCRB repertoires appeared more similar than among healthy donors. Within each of all four CD4+ subsets, Type 1 diabetes patients had TCRB CDR3s that were moderately but significantly shorter. cDNA-based sequencing might over-represent cells highly expressing TCR. Insertion counts at VDJ junctions were lower in type 1 diabetes patients, who also showed more deletions there.

Remarks on this clone: As yet, its antigen is unknown.

What was sequenced were expressed TCRB transcripts, since all of the isolated RNA had been reverse transcribed. Profiling relied on immunoSEQ multiplex PCR, and the TCRdb table lists in-frame clones only, not all of them. The sample lists a few hundred thousand clones, roughly 9.8% occurring once. Sequencing was done on a sample of central memory CD4+ T cells from blood. The TCR comes from a man in his thirties or forties with type 1 diabetes.

CDR3 amino acids: CASSHSRQAPNGYTF. The CDR3 DNA reads as TGCGCCAGCAGCCATAGTCGACAGGCACCAAATGGCTACACCTTC. V usage is TRBV4-3 and J usage is TRBJ1-2; the D gene is possibly TRBD1 (6 bases). Germline V gene lookup returns CDR1 LGHNA and CDR2 YSLEER. With 3 bases removed from V and 6 bases from J, the gap between germline ends came to 17 bases. This CDR3 region has 15 residues.